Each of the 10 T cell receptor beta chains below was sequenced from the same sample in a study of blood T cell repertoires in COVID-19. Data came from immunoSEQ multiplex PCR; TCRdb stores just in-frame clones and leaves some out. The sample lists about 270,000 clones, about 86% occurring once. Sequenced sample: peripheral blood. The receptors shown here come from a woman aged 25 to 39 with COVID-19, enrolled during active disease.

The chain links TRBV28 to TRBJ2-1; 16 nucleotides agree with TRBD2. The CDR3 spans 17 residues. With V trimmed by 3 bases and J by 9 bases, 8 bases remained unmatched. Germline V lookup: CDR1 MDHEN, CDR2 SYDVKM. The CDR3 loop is CASSFPRGTSGGAEQFF. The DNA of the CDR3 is TGTGCCAGCAGTTTCCCCCGCGGGACTAGCGGGGGGGCTGAGCAGTTCTTC. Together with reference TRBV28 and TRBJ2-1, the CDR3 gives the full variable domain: DVKVTQSSRYLVKRTGEKVFLECVQDMDHENMFWYRQDPGLGLRLIYFSYDVKMKEKGDIPEGYSVSREKKERFSLILESASTNQTSMYLCASSFPRGTSGGAEQFFGPGTRLTVL.

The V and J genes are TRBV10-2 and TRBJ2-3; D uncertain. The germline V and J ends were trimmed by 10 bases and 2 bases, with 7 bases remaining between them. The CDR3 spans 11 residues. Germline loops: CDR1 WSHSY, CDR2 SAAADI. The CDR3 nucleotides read TGCGCCACCCAGGCCACAGATACGCAGTATTTT. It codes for CATQATDTQYF.

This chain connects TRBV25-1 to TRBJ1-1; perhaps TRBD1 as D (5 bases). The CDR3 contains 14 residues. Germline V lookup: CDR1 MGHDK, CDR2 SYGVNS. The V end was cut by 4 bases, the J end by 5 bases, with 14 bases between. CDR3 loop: CASSGASGGTEAFF. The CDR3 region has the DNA TGTGCCAGCAGTGGGGCCTCGGGGGGGACTGAAGCTTTCTTT.

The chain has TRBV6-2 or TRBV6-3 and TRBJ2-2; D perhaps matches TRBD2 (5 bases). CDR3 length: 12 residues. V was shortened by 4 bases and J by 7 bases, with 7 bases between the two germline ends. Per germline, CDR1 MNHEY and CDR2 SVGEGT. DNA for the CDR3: TGTGCCAGCAGTTTAGGGAGCGGGGAGCTGTTTTTT. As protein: CASSLGSGELFF.

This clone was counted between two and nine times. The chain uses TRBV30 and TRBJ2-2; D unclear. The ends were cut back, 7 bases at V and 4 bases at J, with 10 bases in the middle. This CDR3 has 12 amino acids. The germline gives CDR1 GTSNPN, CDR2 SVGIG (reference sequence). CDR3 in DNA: TGTGCCTCGCCACTCCCCACCGGGGAGCTGTTTTTT. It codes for CASPLPTGELFF.

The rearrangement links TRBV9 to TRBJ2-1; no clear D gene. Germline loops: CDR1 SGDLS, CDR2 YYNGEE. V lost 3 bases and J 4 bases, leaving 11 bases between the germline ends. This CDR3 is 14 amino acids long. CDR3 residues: CASSGAHQYNEQFF. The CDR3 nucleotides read TGTGCCAGCAGCGGGGCCCATCAATACAATGAGCAGTTCTTC.

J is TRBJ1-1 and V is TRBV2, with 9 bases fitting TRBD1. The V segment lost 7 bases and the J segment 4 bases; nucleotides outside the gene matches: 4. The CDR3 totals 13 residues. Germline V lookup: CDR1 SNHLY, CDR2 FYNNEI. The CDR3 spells CASTKTGGTEAFF. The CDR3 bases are TGTGCCAGCACTAAGACAGGGGGCACTGAAGCTTTCTTT.

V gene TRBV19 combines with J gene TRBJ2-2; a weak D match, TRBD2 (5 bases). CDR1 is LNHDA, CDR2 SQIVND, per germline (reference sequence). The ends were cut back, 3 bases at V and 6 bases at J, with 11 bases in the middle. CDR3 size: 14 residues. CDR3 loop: CASSITGVAGELFF. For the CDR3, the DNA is TGTGCCAGTAGTATTACCGGGGTCGCCGGGGAGCTGTTTTTT.

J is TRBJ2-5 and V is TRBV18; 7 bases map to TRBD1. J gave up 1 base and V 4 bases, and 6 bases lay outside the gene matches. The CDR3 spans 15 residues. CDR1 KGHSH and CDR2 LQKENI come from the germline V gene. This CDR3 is CASSHEGAPQETQYF. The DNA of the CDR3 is TGTGCCAGCTCACATGAGGGGGCCCCCCAAGAGACCCAGTACTTC.

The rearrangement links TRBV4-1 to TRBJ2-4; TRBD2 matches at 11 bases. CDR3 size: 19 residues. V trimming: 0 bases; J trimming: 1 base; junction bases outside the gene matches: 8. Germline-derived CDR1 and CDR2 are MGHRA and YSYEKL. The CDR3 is CASSQDGLAGGQAKNIQYF. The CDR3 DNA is TGCGCCAGCAGCCAAGATGGACTAGCGGGCGGCCAGGCCAAAAACATTCAGTACTTC.